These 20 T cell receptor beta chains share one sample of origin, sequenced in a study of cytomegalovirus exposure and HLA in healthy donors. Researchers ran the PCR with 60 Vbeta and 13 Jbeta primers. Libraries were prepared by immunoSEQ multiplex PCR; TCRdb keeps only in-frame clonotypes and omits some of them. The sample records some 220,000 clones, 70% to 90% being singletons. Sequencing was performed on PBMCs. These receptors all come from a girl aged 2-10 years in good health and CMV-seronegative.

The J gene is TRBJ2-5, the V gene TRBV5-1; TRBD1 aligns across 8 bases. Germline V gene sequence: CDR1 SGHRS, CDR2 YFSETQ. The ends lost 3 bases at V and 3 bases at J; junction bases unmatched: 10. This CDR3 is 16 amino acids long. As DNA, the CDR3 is TGCGCCAGCAGCTATAAGACAGGGGATAGCGAAGAGACCCAGTACTTC. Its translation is CASSYKTGDSEETQYF.

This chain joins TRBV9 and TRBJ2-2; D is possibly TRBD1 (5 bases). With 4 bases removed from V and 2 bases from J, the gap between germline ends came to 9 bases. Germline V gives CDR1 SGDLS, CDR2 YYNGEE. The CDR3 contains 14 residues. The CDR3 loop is CASSKGQNTGELFF. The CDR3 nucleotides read TGTGCCAGCAGCAAGGGGCAAAACACCGGGGAGCTGTTTTTT.

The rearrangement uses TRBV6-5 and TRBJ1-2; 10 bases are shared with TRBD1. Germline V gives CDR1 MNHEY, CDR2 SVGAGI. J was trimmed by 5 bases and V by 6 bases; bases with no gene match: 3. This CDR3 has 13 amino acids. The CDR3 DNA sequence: TGTGCCAGCAGGAGGGACAGGGGATATGGCTACACCTTC. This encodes CASRRDRGYGYTF.

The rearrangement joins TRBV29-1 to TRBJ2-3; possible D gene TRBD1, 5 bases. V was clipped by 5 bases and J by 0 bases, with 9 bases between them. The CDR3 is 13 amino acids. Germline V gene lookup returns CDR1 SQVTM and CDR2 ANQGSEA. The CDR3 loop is CSVWTPSTDTQYF. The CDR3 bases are TGCAGCGTTTGGACACCTAGCACAGATACGCAGTATTTT.

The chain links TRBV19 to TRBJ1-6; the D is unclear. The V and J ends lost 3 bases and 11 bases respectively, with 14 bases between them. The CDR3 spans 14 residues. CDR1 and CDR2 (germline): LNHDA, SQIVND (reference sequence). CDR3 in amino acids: CASSIDSGSPPLHF. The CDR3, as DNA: TGTGCCAGTAGTATTGACTCGGGATCGCCACCCCTCCACTTT.

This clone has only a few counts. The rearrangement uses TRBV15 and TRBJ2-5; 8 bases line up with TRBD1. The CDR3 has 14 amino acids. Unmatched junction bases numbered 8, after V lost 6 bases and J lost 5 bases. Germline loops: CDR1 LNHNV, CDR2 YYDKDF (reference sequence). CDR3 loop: CATSATGARETQYF. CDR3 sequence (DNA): TGTGCCACCAGTGCGACAGGGGCTAGGGAGACCCAGTACTTC.

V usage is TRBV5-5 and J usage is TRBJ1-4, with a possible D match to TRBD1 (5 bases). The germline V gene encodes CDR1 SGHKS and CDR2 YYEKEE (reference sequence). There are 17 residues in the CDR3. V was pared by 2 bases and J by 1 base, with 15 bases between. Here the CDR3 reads CASSFIRASGTNEKLFF. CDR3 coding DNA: TGTGCCAGCAGCTTTATCAGGGCATCCGGAACTAATGAAAAACTGTTTTTT.

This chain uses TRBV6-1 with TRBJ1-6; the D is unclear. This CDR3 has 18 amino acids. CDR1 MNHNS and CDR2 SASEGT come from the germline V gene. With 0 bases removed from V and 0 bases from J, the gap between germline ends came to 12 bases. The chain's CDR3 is CASSEAPKESSYNSPLHF. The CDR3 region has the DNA TGTGCCAGCAGTGAAGCGCCGAAGGAGAGCTCCTATAATTCACCCCTCCACTTT.

The CDR3 sequence is CAWRAQGRYEQYF. Written as DNA, the CDR3 is TGTGCCTGGAGGGCCCAGGGAAGGTACGAGCAGTACTTC. This rearrangement joins TRBV30 to TRBJ2-7, with D perhaps TRBD1 (5 bases). Germline-derived CDR1 and CDR2 are GTSNPN and SVGIG (reference sequence). The V end was cut by 3 bases, the J end by 4 bases, with 13 bases between. The CDR3 has 13 residues.

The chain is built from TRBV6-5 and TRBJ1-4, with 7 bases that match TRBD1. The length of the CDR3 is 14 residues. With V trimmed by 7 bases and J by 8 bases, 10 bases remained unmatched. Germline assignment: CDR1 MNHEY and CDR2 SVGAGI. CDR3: CASTRDRTGEKLFF. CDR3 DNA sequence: TGTGCCAGCACCCGGGACAGAACAGGCGAAAAACTGTTTTTT.

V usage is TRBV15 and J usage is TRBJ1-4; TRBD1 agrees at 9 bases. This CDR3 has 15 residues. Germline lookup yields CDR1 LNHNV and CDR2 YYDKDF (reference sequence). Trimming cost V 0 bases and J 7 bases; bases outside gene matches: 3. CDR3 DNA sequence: TGTGCCACCAGCAGAGAACAGGGGGCTTTTGAAAAACTGTTTTTT. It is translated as CATSREQGAFEKLFF. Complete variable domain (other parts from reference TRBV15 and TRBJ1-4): DAMVIQNPRYQVTQFGKPVTLSCSQTLNHNVMYWYQQKSSQAPKLLFHYYDKDFNNEADTPDNFQSRRPNTSFCFLDIRSPGLGDTAMYLCATSREQGAFEKLFFGSGTQLSVL.

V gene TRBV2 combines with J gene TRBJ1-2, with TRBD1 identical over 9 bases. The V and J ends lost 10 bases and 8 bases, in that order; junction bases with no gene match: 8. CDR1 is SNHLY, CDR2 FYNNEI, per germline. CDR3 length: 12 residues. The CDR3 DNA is TGTGCCACCCAAAGGACAGGGGAAGGCTACACCTTC. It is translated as CATQRTGEGYTF.

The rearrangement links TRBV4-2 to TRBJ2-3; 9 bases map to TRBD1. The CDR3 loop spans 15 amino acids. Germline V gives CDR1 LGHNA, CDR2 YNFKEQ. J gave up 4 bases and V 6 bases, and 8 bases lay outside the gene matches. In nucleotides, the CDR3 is TGTGCCAGCAGTTCCGGCGGGACAGGGTCAGATACGCAGTATTTT. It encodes CASSSGGTGSDTQYF.

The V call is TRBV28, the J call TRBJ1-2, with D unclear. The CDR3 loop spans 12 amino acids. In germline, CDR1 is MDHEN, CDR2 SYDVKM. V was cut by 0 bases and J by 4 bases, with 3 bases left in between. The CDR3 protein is CASSLWSYGYTF. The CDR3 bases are TGTGCCAGCAGTTTATGGAGCTATGGCTACACCTTC.

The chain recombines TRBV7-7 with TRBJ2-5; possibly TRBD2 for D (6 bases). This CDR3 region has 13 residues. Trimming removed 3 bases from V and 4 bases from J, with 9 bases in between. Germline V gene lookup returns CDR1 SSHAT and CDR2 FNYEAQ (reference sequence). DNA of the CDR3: TGTGCCAGCAGCTTCGGGGGTGGAGAGACCCAGTACTTC. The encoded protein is CASSFGGGETQYF.

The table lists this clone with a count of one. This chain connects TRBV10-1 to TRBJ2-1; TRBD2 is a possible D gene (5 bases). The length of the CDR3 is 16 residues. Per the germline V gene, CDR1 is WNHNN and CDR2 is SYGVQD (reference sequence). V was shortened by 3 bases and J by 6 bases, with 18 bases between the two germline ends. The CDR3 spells CASSDLATSSVNEQFF. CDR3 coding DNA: TGCGCCAGCAGTGATCTCGCAACTAGTTCGGTCAATGAGCAGTTCTTC.

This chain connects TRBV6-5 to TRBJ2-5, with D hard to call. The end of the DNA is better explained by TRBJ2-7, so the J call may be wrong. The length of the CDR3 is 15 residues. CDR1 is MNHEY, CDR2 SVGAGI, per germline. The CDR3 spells CASSYSAISSYEQYF. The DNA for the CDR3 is TGTGCCAGCAGTTACTCGGCCATTAGCTCCTACGAGCAGTACTTC.

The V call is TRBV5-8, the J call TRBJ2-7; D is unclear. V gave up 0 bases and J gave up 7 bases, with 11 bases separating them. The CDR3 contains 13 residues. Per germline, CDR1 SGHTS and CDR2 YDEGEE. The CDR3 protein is CASSLDSLREQYF. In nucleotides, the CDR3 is TGTGCCAGCAGCTTGGACTCCCTTCGAGAGCAGTACTTC. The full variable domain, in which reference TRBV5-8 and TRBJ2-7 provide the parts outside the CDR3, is EAGVTQSPTHLIKTRGQQATLRCSPISGHTSVYWYQQALGLGLQFLLWYDEGEERNRGNFPPRFSGRQFPNYSSELNVNALELEDSALYLCASSLDSLREQYFGPGTRLTVT.

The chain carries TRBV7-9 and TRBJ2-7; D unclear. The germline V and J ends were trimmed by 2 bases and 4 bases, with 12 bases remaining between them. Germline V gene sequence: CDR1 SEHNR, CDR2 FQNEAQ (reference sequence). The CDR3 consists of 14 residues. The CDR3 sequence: CASSLSPYRYEQYF. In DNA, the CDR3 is TGTGCCAGCAGCTTAAGCCCCTATAGATACGAGCAGTACTTC.

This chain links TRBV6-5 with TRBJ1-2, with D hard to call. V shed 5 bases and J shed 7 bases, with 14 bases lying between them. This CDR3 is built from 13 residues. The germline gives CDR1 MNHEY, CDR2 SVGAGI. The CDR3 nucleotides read TGTGCCAGCAGTCCGCGCGCGAATGCTGGCTACACCTTC. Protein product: CASSPRANAGYTF.